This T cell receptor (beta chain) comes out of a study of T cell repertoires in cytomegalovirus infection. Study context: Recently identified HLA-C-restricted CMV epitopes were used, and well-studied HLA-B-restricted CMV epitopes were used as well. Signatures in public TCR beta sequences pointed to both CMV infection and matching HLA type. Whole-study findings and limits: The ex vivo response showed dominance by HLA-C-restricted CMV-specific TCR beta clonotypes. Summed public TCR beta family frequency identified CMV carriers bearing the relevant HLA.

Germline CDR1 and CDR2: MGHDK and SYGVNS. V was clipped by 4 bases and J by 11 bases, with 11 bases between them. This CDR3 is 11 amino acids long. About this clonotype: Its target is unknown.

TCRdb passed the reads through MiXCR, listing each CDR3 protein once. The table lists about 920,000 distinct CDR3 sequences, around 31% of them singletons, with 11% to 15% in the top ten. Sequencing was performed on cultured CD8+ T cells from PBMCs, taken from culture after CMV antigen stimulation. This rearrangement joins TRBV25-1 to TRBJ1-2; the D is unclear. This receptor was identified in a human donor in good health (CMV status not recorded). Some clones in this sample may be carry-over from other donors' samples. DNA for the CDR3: TGTGCCAGCAGTGTCTCTATTCAATACACCTTC. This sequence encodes CASSVSIQYTF.